The 8 T cell receptor beta chains reported below all come from one sample, sequenced in a study of T cells after yellow fever vaccination. Each CDR3 protein gets one entry after TCRdb re-called the 5' RACE reads with MiXCR. Altogether approximately 600,000 distinct CDR3 sequences are present, around 12% being singletons, with the ten largest covering just under 15%. The sample consisted of PBMCs, taken on the day of the yellow fever booster vaccination. Source of these receptors: a man aged 25-45 years who received the YFV17D yellow fever vaccine.

This clonotype was observed a handful of times. The chain combines TRBV25-1 with TRBJ2-7; weak D call: TRBD2 (5 bases). This CDR3 contains 13 residues. The germline V and J ends were trimmed by 1 base and 2 bases, with 6 bases remaining between them. CDR1 and CDR2 (germline): MGHDK, SYGVNS. The CDR3 bases are TGTGCCAGCAGTGAATTCGGGGCCTACGAGCAGTACTTC. It is translated as CASSEFGAYEQYF.

The table lists this clonotype with a few counts. V usage is TRBV29-1 and J usage is TRBJ1-3; D not resolved. The V and J ends lost 6 bases and 0 bases respectively, with 9 bases between them. Germline V gene data show CDR1 as SQVTM and CDR2 as ANQGSEA. The CDR3 contains 13 residues. The CDR3 reads CSVSGLSGNTIYF. The DNA for the CDR3 is TGCAGCGTCTCGGGCCTCTCTGGAAACACCATATATTTT.

V usage is TRBV20-1 and J usage is TRBJ2-1; 11 nucleotides align to TRBD2. This CDR3 is 17 amino acids long. Germline-derived CDR1 and CDR2 are DFQATT and SNEGSKA (reference sequence). With V trimmed by 6 bases and J by 0 bases, 10 bases remained unmatched. The CDR3 DNA follows: TGCAGTGCCACCGGGACTAGCGGCCCAAGCTCCTACAATGAGCAGTTCTTC. This encodes CSATGTSGPSSYNEQFF.

This clonotype was counted between two and nine times. This chain joins TRBV11-2 and TRBJ2-7, with D unclear. Germline CDR1 and CDR2: SGHAT and FQNNGV. V was clipped by 5 bases and J by 1 base, with 15 bases between them. The CDR3 has 15 residues. The CDR3 protein is CASSPTFPPSYEQYF. In DNA, the CDR3 is TGTGCCAGCAGCCCAACCTTTCCGCCGTCCTACGAGCAGTACTTC.

This clonotype was observed a few times. V and J are TRBV5-1 and TRBJ2-3; TRBD2 matches 7 bases. Trimming removed 0 bases from V and 2 bases from J; junction bases left unmatched: 9. The length of the CDR3 is 17 residues. Germline V gives CDR1 SGHRS, CDR2 YFSETQ. The CDR3 here is CASSLAWGGGLTDTQYF. CDR3 DNA: TGCGCCAGCAGCTTGGCCTGGGGCGGGGGACTCACAGATACGCAGTATTTT.

This clonotype was seen only a few times. The chain has TRBV12-3 or TRBV12-4 and TRBJ2-5; D possibly uses TRBD1 or TRBD2 (5 bases each). V was cut by 4 bases and J by 13 bases, with 16 bases left in between. The length of the CDR3 is 12 residues. In DNA, the CDR3 is TGTGCCAGCAGTTCTATCTCTTCGGGGCGGTACTTC. Its translation is CASSSISSGRYF.

The CDR3 loop reads CASSHMNRGANEQFF. The DNA of the CDR3 is TGTGCCAGCAGTCACATGAATAGGGGGGCAAATGAGCAGTTCTTC. The chain links TRBV27 to TRBJ2-1; D might be TRBD1 or TRBD2, each matching 6 bases. Trimming pared 5 bases from V and 7 bases from J, leaving 18 bases between. CDR1 is MNHEY and CDR2 is SMNVEV in the germline V gene (reference sequence). This CDR3 contains 15 residues.

The rearrangement links TRBV25-1 to TRBJ2-2; D may be TRBD2 (6 bases). CDR1 is MGHDK, CDR2 SYGVNS, per germline. V was cut by 3 bases and J by 1 base, with 12 bases left in between. The CDR3 runs to 16 residues. CDR3 residues: CASSDGSGLNTGELFF. In DNA, the CDR3 is TGTGCCAGCAGTGACGGGAGCGGGTTGAACACCGGGGAGCTGTTTTTT.